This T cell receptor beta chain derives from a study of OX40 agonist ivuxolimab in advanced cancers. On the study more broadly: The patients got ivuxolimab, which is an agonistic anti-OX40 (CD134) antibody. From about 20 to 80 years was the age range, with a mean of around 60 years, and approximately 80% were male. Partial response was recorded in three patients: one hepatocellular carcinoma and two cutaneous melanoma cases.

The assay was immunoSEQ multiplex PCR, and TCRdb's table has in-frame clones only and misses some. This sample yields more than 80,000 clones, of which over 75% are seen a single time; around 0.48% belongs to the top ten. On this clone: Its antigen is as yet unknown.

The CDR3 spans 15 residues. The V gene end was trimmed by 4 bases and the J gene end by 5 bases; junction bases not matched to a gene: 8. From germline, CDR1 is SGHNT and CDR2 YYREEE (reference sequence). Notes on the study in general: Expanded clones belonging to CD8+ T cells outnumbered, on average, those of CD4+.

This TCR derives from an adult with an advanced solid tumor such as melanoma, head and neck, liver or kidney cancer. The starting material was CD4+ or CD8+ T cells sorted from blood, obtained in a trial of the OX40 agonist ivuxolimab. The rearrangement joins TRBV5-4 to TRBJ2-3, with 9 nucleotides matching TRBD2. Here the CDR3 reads CASSPGLAQGDTQYF. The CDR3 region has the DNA TGTGCCAGCAGCCCTGGACTAGCGCAGGGAGATACGCAGTATTTT.